This is a list of T cell receptor beta chains from one sample in a study of blood T cell repertoires in COVID-19. The method was immunoSEQ multiplex PCR; TCRdb's version includes in-frame clones alone and lacks a portion of them. The sample gives some 120,000 clones, around nine tenths of which show up once; more than 1.5% is in the top ten. The material sequenced was peripheral blood. These receptors all come from a human donor in a cohort sampled during active COVID-19. The CDR3 runs from the conserved cysteine through the conserved F or W. The D gene is left open where the match is weak.

J: TRBJ2-2
D: TRBD1
V: TRBV25-1
length: 16
CDR3: CASSEYTDRGGGELFF

J: TRBJ1-2
D: .
V: TRBV15
length: 14
CDR3: CATTNPKTVYGYTF

J: TRBJ1-2
D: TRBD1
V: TRBV10-3
length: 13
CDR3: CAISEPTGTGYTF

J: TRBJ2-5
D: TRBD2
V: TRBV20-1
length: 11
CDR3: CSARSGEAQYF

J: TRBJ2-7
D: .
V: TRBV3-1/TRBV3-2
length: 17
CDR3: CASSATQGGRGSYEQYF

J: TRBJ2-1
D: TRBD2
V: TRBV2
length: 15
CDR3: CASRDLAGGYNEQFF

J: TRBJ1-5
D: .
V: TRBV6-5
length: 13
CDR3: CASRAGYNQPQHF

J: TRBJ2-3
D: .
V: TRBV29-1
length: 15
CDR3: CSVRGSGSPADTQYF

J: TRBJ1-2
D: .
V: TRBV12-3/TRBV12-4
length: 13
CDR3: CASSFQGNYGYTF

J: TRBJ2-3
D: TRBD2
V: TRBV9
length: 16
CDR3: CASSGSRTSGTDTQYF

J: TRBJ2-7
D: .
V: TRBV7-2
length: 15
CDR3: CASSYTGLKDYEQYF

J: TRBJ1-6
D: .
V: TRBV5-1
length: 15
CDR3: CASSPGTHYNSPLHF

J: TRBJ2-7
D: .
V: TRBV11-2
length: 14
CDR3: CASSLELLANEQYF

J: TRBJ2-7
D: .
V: TRBV19
length: 13
CDR3: CASSMVSNYEQYF

J: TRBJ2-5
D: TRBD2
V: TRBV30
length: 13
CDR3: CAWSPLALVTQYF

J: TRBJ1-2
D: .
V: TRBV24-1
length: 12
CDR3: CATSLGRGGYTF

J: TRBJ1-5
D: .
V: TRBV28
length: 17
CDR3: CASRGLGRTYSNQPQHF

J: TRBJ1-1
D: .
V: TRBV5-1
length: 15
CDR3: CASSSGSRVNTEAFF

J: TRBJ2-5
D: .
V: TRBV28
length: 11
CDR3: CASSFEETQYF

J: TRBJ1-3
D: .
V: TRBV2
length: 13
CDR3: CASSDTTRSTIYF

J: TRBJ2-1
D: .
V: TRBV7-9
length: 15
CDR3: CASSLGQLGSNEQFF

J: TRBJ1-2
D: .
V: TRBV19
length: 15
CDR3: CASSPETGFNYGYTF

J: TRBJ2-2
D: .
V: TRBV20-1
length: 14
CDR3: CSASRGSHSGELFF

J: TRBJ1-2
D: TRBD1
V: TRBV5-1
length: 14
CDR3: CASSMDRLDYGYTF

J: TRBJ1-2
D: TRBD1
V: TRBV27
length: 15
CDR3: CASSLEGARGYGYTF

J: TRBJ1-1
D: .
V: TRBV7-9
length: 14
CDR3: CASSPPGVNTEAFF

J: TRBJ2-7
D: TRBD2
V: TRBV5-1
length: 17
CDR3: CASSRGASGTYSYEQYF

J: TRBJ1-4
D: .
V: TRBV4-1
length: 15
CDR3: CASSQEWAFNEKLFF

J: TRBJ2-5
D: TRBD2
V: TRBV24-1
length: 18
CDR3: CATSDPGLAGEGRETQYF

J: TRBJ1-2
D: TRBD1
V: TRBV5-1
length: 16
CDR3: CASSFRTGSPNYGYTF

J: TRBJ2-7
D: TRBD1
V: TRBV7-2
length: 14
CDR3: CASSSGQGRWEQYF

J: TRBJ2-2
D: .
V: TRBV24-1
length: 16
CDR3: CATSDPGGRHTGELFF

J: TRBJ2-7
D: TRBD1
V: TRBV7-6
length: 18
CDR3: CASSLVSGGARSPYEQYF

J: TRBJ2-7
D: .
V: TRBV4-1
length: 14
CDR3: CASSQSPLRGEQYF

J: TRBJ2-7
D: .
V: TRBV5-1
length: 14
CDR3: CASTGGQRSYEQYF

J: TRBJ2-5
D: .
V: TRBV12-3/TRBV12-4
length: 13
CDR3: CASRGGFQETQYF

J: TRBJ2-1
D: .
V: TRBV4-1
length: 12
CDR3: CATSRGGSEQFF

J: TRBJ1-5
D: TRBD1
V: TRBV25-1
length: 17
CDR3: CASRPRGTRAINQPQHF

J: TRBJ1-1
D: .
V: TRBV5-1
length: 13
CDR3: CASSWGGNTEAFF

J: TRBJ2-1
D: TRBD1
V: TRBV15
length: 16
CDR3: CATRTIGTGRVYEQFF

J: TRBJ2-3
D: .
V: TRBV19
length: 15
CDR3: CASSTLVASTDTQYF

J: TRBJ1-2
D: TRBD1
V: TRBV5-1
length: 14
CDR3: CASSSLQGEDGYTF

J: TRBJ2-5
D: TRBD2
V: TRBV5-1
length: 16
CDR3: CASGPGSGGARETQYF

J: TRBJ1-4
D: .
V: TRBV19
length: 15
CDR3: CASSTIGDINEKLFF

J: TRBJ1-3
D: .
V: TRBV10-3
length: 14
CDR3: CAIRRAGPGNTIYF

J: TRBJ1-5
D: .
V: TRBV7-2
length: 13
CDR3: CASSSDRSQPQHF

J: TRBJ2-5
D: .
V: TRBV28
length: 15
CDR3: CASIHTGLMGETQYF

J: TRBJ2-7
D: TRBD2
V: TRBV9
length: 13
CDR3: CASSPGTSGEQYF

J: TRBJ2-7
D: .
V: TRBV5-5
length: 14
CDR3: CASSFVQGPYEQYF

J: TRBJ2-1
D: TRBD2
V: TRBV19
length: 15
CDR3: CASSIVAGGHNEQFF

J: TRBJ2-1
D: .
V: TRBV12-3/TRBV12-4
length: 13
CDR3: CASSLGLNNEQFF

J: TRBJ1-6
D: .
V: TRBV18
length: 15
CDR3: CASSPGSGANSPLHF

J: TRBJ2-2
D: TRBD2
V: TRBV7-6
length: 19
CDR3: CASSTKPPSRERADGELFF

J: TRBJ2-1
D: .
V: TRBV7-8
length: 12
CDR3: CASSPDSYEQFF

J: TRBJ2-1
D: TRBD2
V: TRBV27
length: 16
CDR3: CASSLSPLAGVNEQFF

J: TRBJ1-2
D: TRBD1
V: TRBV15
length: 13
CDR3: CATSGTGGEGYTF

J: TRBJ2-3
D: .
V: TRBV19
length: 14
CDR3: CASSIGQGTWGQYF

J: TRBJ2-7
D: TRBD1
V: TRBV6-2/TRBV6-3
length: 15
CDR3: CASSYVGTGHNEQYF